Shown below are 10 T cell receptor beta chains from a single sample sequenced in a study of a mutant IDH1 vaccine in newly diagnosed glioma. TCRdb's copy holds only in-frame clones and misses some; the assay was immunoSEQ multiplex PCR. The repertoire holds tens of thousands of clones, with approximately 87% as singletons. These TCRs are of unknown antigen specificity. Regarding time point: week 35, safety follow-up. In the vaccine, a single dose held 300 ug of the mutant IDH1 20-mer peptide, along with topical imiquimod. The sequenced sample was PBMCs, obtained from a glioma patient whose treatment included an IDH1 peptide vaccine. Receptors were obtained from a man aged 40-55 years with glioma.

A note on this clone: Relative to the germline gene, one junction end is altered; a read error may explain this. The chain combines TRBV27 with TRBJ2-5; TRBD2 aligns across 13 bases. The CDR3 is 15 amino acids. In germline, CDR1 is MNHEY, CDR2 SMNVEV (reference sequence). The CDR3 is CASTLLAGGRETQYF. CDR3 nucleotides: TGTGCCAGCACTTTACTAGCGGGAGGGAGGGAGACCCAGTACTTC.

J is TRBJ1-1 and V is TRBV19; D remains ambiguous. V lost 7 bases, J lost 1 base, and 13 bases lay in between. This CDR3 is built from 14 residues. Germline lookup yields CDR1 LNHDA and CDR2 SQIVND (reference sequence). The CDR3 here is CASNPGAGNTEAFF. The CDR3 DNA follows: TGTGCCAGTAACCCAGGAGCGGGGAACACTGAAGCTTTCTTT.

This clone has more than one count but fewer than ten. V usage is TRBV6-1 and J usage is TRBJ2-7; 7 bases are a match to TRBD1. CDR1 and CDR2 from the germline V gene are MNHNS and SASEGT. The CDR3 runs to 15 residues. V shed 0 bases and J 3 bases; nucleotides not matched to a gene: 5. The CDR3 is CASSEAGGRGYEQYF. CDR3 coding DNA: TGTGCCAGCAGTGAAGCAGGGGGCAGGGGCTACGAGCAGTACTTC.

This rearrangement joins TRBV10-3 to TRBJ1-3; D is unresolved. The V gene lost 6 bases and the J gene lost 0 bases, with 6 bases spanning the gap. Germline V gene lookup returns CDR1 ENHRY and CDR2 SYGVKD. The CDR3 totals 13 residues. CDR3 DNA sequence: TGTGCCATCAGGACCGGCTCTGGAAACACCATATATTTT. Translated: CAIRTGSGNTIYF.

This clone was picked up a small number of times. The CDR3 coding sequence is TGTGCCAGCAGTTACCAGGCTACGCAGTATTTT. Encoded protein: CASSYQATQYF. The chain couples TRBV6-5 to TRBJ2-3; the D is unclear. Germline loops: CDR1 MNHEY, CDR2 SVGAGI. Trimming stripped 2 bases from V and 8 bases from J, with 5 bases between. This CDR3 is 11 amino acids long.

The table lists this clone with a count of one. The rearrangement links TRBV5-1 to TRBJ1-2; 7 bases line up with TRBD1. The V segment lost 4 bases and the J segment 6 bases; nucleotides outside the gene matches: 3. The CDR3 length is 12 residues. Germline loops: CDR1 SGHRS, CDR2 YFSETQ. CDR3 loop: CASSRDRNGYTF. CDR3 coding DNA: TGCGCCAGCAGCCGGGACAGAAATGGCTACACCTTC.

There are a few counts of this clone. This chain joins TRBV5-1 and TRBJ2-7; D is possibly TRBD1 (5 bases). The CDR3 contains 15 residues. V lost 4 bases, J lost 5 bases, and 19 bases lay in between. Germline assignment: CDR1 SGHRS and CDR2 YFSETQ. The CDR3 DNA follows: TGCGCCAGCAGCATAGGGCAGGGCCCCCTGCACGAGCAGTACTTC. Its protein is CASSIGQGPLHEQYF.

In its sample, this clone was seen once. The chain carries TRBV11-2 and TRBJ2-1, with D maybe TRBD2 (6 bases). Germline V CDR1 and CDR2: SGHAT, FQNNGV. This CDR3 contains 14 residues. V gave up 5 bases and J gave up 7 bases, with 15 bases separating them. CDR3 bases: TGTGCCAGCAGCCCCCCCCGGGAGCGGAATGAGCAGTTCTTC. This gives the protein CASSPPRERNEQFF.

V and J are TRBV2 and TRBJ2-4; the D gene is possibly TRBD1 (6 bases). The V gene's germline CDR1 is SNHLY and CDR2 FYNNEI. V was pared by 7 bases and J by 6 bases, with 7 bases between. The CDR3 has 11 amino acids. CDR3 region: CASKQGNIQYF. The CDR3 DNA reads TGTGCCAGCAAACAGGGAAACATTCAGTACTTC.

The chain links TRBV19 to TRBJ2-2; D gene uncertain. The germline gives CDR1 LNHDA, CDR2 SQIVND (reference sequence). The CDR3 spans 13 residues. Deletions cut 7 bases from V and 7 bases from J, with 13 bases between. The CDR3 sequence is CASTQFANGELFF. CDR3 in DNA: TGTGCCAGTACTCAATTTGCCAACGGGGAGCTGTTTTTT.